These 18 T cell receptor beta chains share one sample of origin, sequenced in a study of Ad26.COV2.S vaccination and SARS-CoV-2 variants. The method was immunoSEQ multiplex PCR; TCRdb's version includes in-frame clones alone and lacks a portion of them. This sample has around 350,000 clones, with about 85% found just once. The sample's treatment: around 19 received Ad26.COV2.S at low or high dose, single or two shots; five or six received placebo; per-sample allocation not given. It was on day 63 after the first vaccine or placebo injection that samples were taken. The specimen was peripheral blood, collected in a trial of Ad26.COV2.S vaccine versus placebo. The origin of the receptors is a person aged 18-65 years who received the Ad26.COV2.S COVID-19 vaccine or a placebo.

This chain joins TRBV28 and TRBJ1-1; 10 bases are a match to TRBD1. V shed 8 bases and J 0 bases; nucleotides not matched to a gene: 12. CDR1 is MDHEN and CDR2 is SYDVKM in the germline V gene. The CDR3 has 17 residues. The CDR3 DNA reads TGTGCCAGCGTCTCACGGGACAGGGGCTCTGTGAACACTGAAGCTTTCTTT. Protein: CASVSRDRGSVNTEAFF. Full variable domain (remainder filled in from reference TRBV28 and TRBJ1-1): DVKVTQSSRYLVKRTGEKVFLECVQDMDHENMFWYRQDPGLGLRLIYFSYDVKMKEKGDIPEGYSVSREKKERFSLILESASTNQTSMYLCASVSRDRGSVNTEAFFGQGTRLTVV.

J is TRBJ2-7 and V is TRBV7-2, with D perhaps TRBD1 or TRBD2 (6 bases each). Between the trimmed V and J ends, which lost 0 bases and 0 bases, there was a span of 12 bases. CDR3 length: 16 amino acids. Germline values: CDR1 SGHTA, CDR2 FQGNSA. This CDR3 reads CASSLAGGSLSYEQYF. CDR3 DNA sequence: TGTGCCAGCAGCTTAGCGGGGGGCTCCCTCTCCTACGAGCAGTACTTC.

The chain carries TRBV9 and TRBJ2-7; no definite D call. The CDR3 totals 13 residues. The germline V gene has CDR1 SGDLS and CDR2 YYNGEE. The V and J ends lost 0 bases and 6 bases respectively, with 10 bases between them. CDR3: CASSVAMAREQYF. The CDR3 coding sequence is TGTGCCAGCAGCGTAGCTATGGCTCGCGAGCAGTACTTC.

The CDR3 spells CAWSDLAGGGTGELFF. The CDR3 region has the DNA TGTGCCTGGAGTGACTTAGCGGGAGGGGGCACCGGGGAGCTGTTTTTT. This sequence joins TRBV30 and TRBJ2-2; TRBD2 matches at 11 bases. Trimming took 1 base from V and 4 from J; bases not matched to a gene: 5. The germline gives CDR1 GTSNPN, CDR2 SVGIG (reference sequence). This CDR3 has 16 amino acids.

This chain joins TRBV30 and TRBJ2-2; 8 bases are shared with TRBD1. Germline lookup yields CDR1 GTSNPN and CDR2 SVGIG (reference sequence). The V segment lost 3 bases and the J segment 4 bases; nucleotides outside the gene matches: 4. This CDR3 is built from 14 residues. CDR3 nucleotide sequence: TGTGCCTGGAGCAGGGGGCGAGGCACCGGGGAGCTGTTTTTT. This translates into CAWSRGRGTGELFF.

The chain recombines TRBV20-1 with TRBJ1-2; D uncertain. CDR3 size: 15 residues. Trimming took off 3 bases at V and 2 bases at J, with 16 bases between the two ends. Looked up from germline, CDR1 is DFQATT and CDR2 is SNEGSKA (reference sequence). The DNA of the CDR3 is TGCAGTGCTAGTTCCCCCGGACTGACGAACTATGGCTACACCTTC. Translated: CSASSPGLTNYGYTF.

The chain uses TRBV11-2 and TRBJ2-1; TRBD2 matches at 10 bases. Germline assignment: CDR1 SGHAT and CDR2 FQNNGV. Trimming took 6 bases from V and 0 from J; bases not matched to a gene: 2. This CDR3 is built from 15 residues. CDR3: CASRTSGASYNEQFF. As DNA, the CDR3 is TGTGCCAGCAGAACTAGCGGGGCCTCCTACAATGAGCAGTTCTTC.

J is TRBJ2-1 and V is TRBV18, with TRBD1 identical over 10 bases. The CDR3 has 15 residues. V trimming: 2 bases; J trimming: 9 bases; junction bases outside the gene matches: 7. Germline V CDR1 and CDR2: KGHSH, LQKENI. The CDR3 sequence is CASSPSTGGWGEQFF. In DNA, the CDR3 is TGTGCCAGCTCACCATCGACAGGGGGCTGGGGTGAGCAGTTCTTC.

This clone is a singleton in its sample. This rearrangement joins TRBV7-6 to TRBJ2-5; D is undetermined. V shed 1 base and J shed 1 base, with 7 bases lying between them. This CDR3 region has 14 residues. Per germline, CDR1 SGHVS and CDR2 FNYEAQ. The CDR3 loop is CASSLDSRQETQYF. The CDR3 DNA reads as TGTGCCAGCAGCTTAGACTCACGCCAAGAGACCCAGTACTTC.

The chain employs TRBV30 and TRBJ1-2, with D unresolved. CDR1 is GTSNPN, CDR2 SVGIG, per germline (reference sequence). V was cut by 0 bases and J by 7 bases, with 12 bases left in between. The CDR3 is 13 amino acids. The CDR3 reads CAWSVSDGVGYTF. The CDR3 nucleotides read TGTGCCTGGAGTGTCTCTGACGGGGTTGGCTACACCTTC.

The V call is TRBV5-5, the J call TRBJ2-7; D perhaps matches TRBD2 (5 bases). V lost 4 bases and J 3 bases, leaving 11 bases between the germline ends. Germline assignment: CDR1 SGHKS and CDR2 YYEKEE (reference sequence). CDR3 length: 13 residues. CDR3 nucleotide sequence: TGTGCCAGCAGCCCGAACGGGGTCTACGAGCAGTACTTC. Amino acid sequence: CASSPNGVYEQYF.

V and J are TRBV6-6 and TRBJ1-2, with a tentative D call TRBD1 (5 bases). The CDR3 covers 11 residues. In germline, CDR1 is MNHNY, CDR2 SVGAGI (reference sequence). The V and J ends lost 7 bases and 9 bases respectively, with 12 bases between them. The CDR3 DNA follows: TGTGCCAGCACTTGGGGGGGAAGCTACACCTTC. Translating it yields CASTWGGSYTF.

The rearrangement uses TRBV27 and TRBJ2-2; no definite D call. The germline V and J ends were trimmed by 8 bases and 6 bases, with 16 bases remaining between them. From germline, CDR1 is MNHEY and CDR2 SMNVEV (reference sequence). CDR3 length equals 14 residues. CDR3 coding DNA: TGTGCCAGCTCTAACGTAGGGTCCGCCGGGGAGCTGTTTTTT. Protein sequence: CASSNVGSAGELFF.

There are a few counts of this clone. The genes are TRBV4-1 and TRBJ2-1; TRBD2 matches at 8 bases. Germline lookup yields CDR1 MGHRA and CDR2 YSYEKL. This CDR3 spans 17 amino acids. Losses at the gene ends were 0 bases for V and 4 bases for J; bases not matched to a gene: 8. The CDR3 sequence: CASSQDPAGASYNEQFF. Written as DNA, the CDR3 is TGCGCCAGCAGCCAAGATCCAGCGGGAGCATCTTACAATGAGCAGTTCTTC.

Written as DNA, the CDR3 is TGTGCCAGCAGTGGGGATGCCCTCGAGACCCAGTACTTC. As protein: CASSGDALETQYF. This sequence joins TRBV2 and TRBJ2-5; D unresolved. Germline values: CDR1 SNHLY, CDR2 FYNNEI. The CDR3 consists of 13 residues. Trimming removed 4 bases from V and 5 bases from J, with 11 bases in between.

The CDR3 DNA sequence: TGTGCCAGCAGCCTTACCCCGGATACGCAGTATTTT. Its translation is CASSLTPDTQYF. The rearrangement uses TRBV13 and TRBJ2-3; D is undetermined. This CDR3 contains 12 residues. Germline CDR1 and CDR2: PRHDT and FYEKMQ (reference sequence). The germline V and J ends were trimmed by 5 bases and 6 bases, with 9 bases remaining between them.

The chain links TRBV5-8 to TRBJ1-2; no clear D gene. Trimming stripped 5 bases from V and 4 bases from J, with 6 bases between. This CDR3 is built from 11 residues. In germline, CDR1 is SGHTS, CDR2 YDEGEE. CDR3 sequence reads: CASSRGYGYTF. CDR3 nucleotide sequence: TGTGCCAGCAGTCGGGGCTATGGCTACACCTTC.

The chain is built from TRBV28 and TRBJ1-4; 7 nucleotides match TRBD1. J lost 8 bases, V lost 5 bases, and 5 bases had no gene match. The CDR3 loop spans 13 amino acids. The germline CDR1 and CDR2 sequences are MDHEN and SYDVKM. The CDR3 nucleotides read TGTGCCAGCAGTCCAGGGGGGCGGGAAAAACTGTTTTTT. This gives the protein CASSPGGREKLFF.